Described below is a single T cell receptor beta chain sequence and its context. Trimming took 6 bases from V and 2 from J; bases not matched to a gene: 8. The V gene's germline CDR1 is MNHEY and CDR2 SVGAGI. CDR3 size: 15 residues. The sample originates from a study of technical replicates of blood from several donors. The repertoire was sequenced with immunoSEQ multiplex PCR; TCRdb's copy has only in-frame clones and lacks some. The sample shows over 75,000 clones, about 97% of them seen only once. The sample was T cells isolated from PBMCs. V is TRBV6-5 and J is TRBJ1-2; 8 nucleotides line up with TRBD1. This TCR derives from a human donor in good health. CDR3 sequence reads: CASSSTGGPNYGYTF. The CDR3 DNA is TGTGCCAGCAGCTCAACAGGGGGGCCCAACTATGGCTACACCTTC.